The entry that follows covers one TCR beta chain sequence. The data originate from a study of blood T cell repertoires in COVID-19. Study-wide background: The United States, Italy and Spain provided the acute and convalescent COVID-19 samples. T cells, B-cell-depleted T cells, or PBMCs provided the cDNA or gDNA that served as material.

Under the authors' procedure: From reference gene primer amplification, estimates of nucleated cell counts were derived. The table came from immunoSEQ multiplex PCR; TCRdb's copy has only in-frame clones and leaves some out. That table furnishes V, J and clone size, whereas the DNA furnished D and trimming. In the table there are roughly 180,000 clones, approximately 80% of which are singletons. The receptor was isolated from a human donor in a cohort sampled during active COVID-19. The specimen was peripheral blood.

This CDR3 reads CASSLGLAGAPSTDTQYF. The CDR3 nucleotides read TGTGCCAGCAGCTTGGGACTAGCGGGGGCACCTAGCACAGATACGCAGTATTTT. The chain has TRBV5-6 and TRBJ2-3, with TRBD2 matching 12 bases. Germline V gives CDR1 SGHDT, CDR2 YYEEEE. V shed 0 bases and J 0 bases; nucleotides not matched to a gene: 5. The CDR3 contains 18 residues.